The sequence of this T cell receptor beta chain was determined in a study of blood T cell repertoires in COVID-19. About the research overall: From the United States, Italy and Spain came samples of acute and convalescent COVID-19. T cells, B-cell-depleted T cells, or PBMCs provided the cDNA or gDNA that served as material.

Followed longitudinally, the Seattle patients had been enrolled during active infection. Authors' processing steps: Reference gene primer amplification yielded estimated nucleated cell counts. Clones were sequenced by immunoSEQ multiplex PCR, and TCRdb holds only the in-frame ones, with some missing. V, J and clone size reflect that table, while D and trimming were determined from the DNA. The profile covers approximately 200,000 clones, with about 81% appearing a single time and 12% taken by the ten largest. The source material was peripheral blood. The clonotype originates from a woman of 80 years or more with COVID-19, enrolled during active disease.

The CDR3 is CSVEAGQVTRGQGIVDYGYTF. The CDR3 nucleotides are TGCAGCGTTGAAGCCGGACAGGTGACGCGAGGACAGGGGATTGTGGACTATGGCTACACCTTC. The chain employs TRBV29-1 and TRBJ1-2; TRBD1 matches 9 bases. The CDR3 has 21 amino acids. Germline trimming cut 1 base from V and 3 bases from J; bases unmatched to any gene: 24. Germline-derived CDR1 and CDR2 are SQVTM and ANQGSEA. Together with reference TRBV29-1 and TRBJ1-2, the CDR3 gives the full variable domain: SAVISQKPSRDICQRGTSLTIQCQVDSQVTMMFWYRQQPGQSLTLIATANQGSEATYESGFVIDKFPISRPNLTFSTLTVSNMSPEDSSIYLCSVEAGQVTRGQGIVDYGYTFGSGTRLTVV.